The 5 T cell receptor beta chains below come from one sample, sequenced in a study of control samples from healthy donors and cancer patients. Libraries were prepared by immunoSEQ multiplex PCR; TCRdb keeps only in-frame clonotypes and omits some of them. The data show 85,000 to 100,000 clones, with over 85% seen just once and approximately 8% held by the top ten. Sequencing was performed on blood. The source is a man between 18 and 29 years old in good health.

The rearrangement joins TRBV6-5 to TRBJ1-1, with D perhaps TRBD1 (5 bases). This CDR3 has 15 residues. Per germline, CDR1 MNHEY and CDR2 SVGAGI. Deletions cut 8 bases from V and 0 bases from J, with 16 bases between. The CDR3, as DNA: TGTGCCAGCGTAACCAAGACAGTCATGAACACTGAAGCTTTCTTT. It is translated as CASVTKTVMNTEAFF.

The gene calls are TRBV27 and TRBJ2-3; 7 bases align to TRBD2. Germline CDR1 is MNHEY and CDR2 is SMNVEV (reference sequence). Germline trimming cut 6 bases from V and 1 base from J; bases unmatched to any gene: 10. The CDR3 runs to 16 residues. CDR3 bases: TGTGCCAGCAGCCTGCGAGGTGCGGGAGGCACAGATACGCAGTATTTT. Encoded protein: CASSLRGAGGTDTQYF.

The gene calls are TRBV6-5 and TRBJ1-2; TRBD1 matches at 8 bases. V lost 0 bases, J lost 2 bases, and 5 bases stayed unmatched. The CDR3 runs 16 residues. Germline values: CDR1 MNHEY, CDR2 SVGAGI. CDR3 sequence (DNA): TGTGCCAGCAGTTACTCGACAGGGGTGCTGAACTATGGCTACACCTTC. It is translated as CASSYSTGVLNYGYTF.

The chain's CDR3 is CASSETGLRVDTQYF. CDR3 nucleotides: TGTGCCAGCAGTGAGACAGGGCTCAGGGTCGATACGCAGTATTTT. This sequence joins TRBV2 and TRBJ2-3; 7 bases align to TRBD1. Unmatched junction bases numbered 9, after V lost 3 bases and J lost 6 bases. The germline V gene encodes CDR1 SNHLY and CDR2 FYNNEI. The CDR3 spans 15 residues. Full variable domain (remainder filled in from reference TRBV2 and TRBJ2-3): EPEVTQTPSHQVTQMGQEVILRCVPISNHLYFYWYRQILGQKVEFLVSFYNNEISEKSEIFDDQFSVERPDGSNFTLKIRSTKLEDSAMYFCASSETGLRVDTQYFGPGTRLTVL.

Here the CDR3 reads CASSDRANYGYTF. In DNA form, the CDR3 reads TGTGCCAGCTCGGACAGAGCTAACTATGGCTACACCTTC. The rearrangement links TRBV27 to TRBJ1-2, with D perhaps TRBD1 (6 bases). CDR3 length equals 13 residues. Germline values: CDR1 MNHEY, CDR2 SMNVEV (reference sequence). Trimming took off 8 bases at V and 0 bases at J, with 10 bases between the two ends.